Listed below are T cell receptor beta chains from one sample, sequenced in a study of cytotoxic CD8 clonotypes in ibrutinib-treated CLL. Data came from immunoSEQ multiplex PCR; TCRdb stores just in-frame clones and leaves some out. The sample comprises about 97,000 clones, around 80% of which are singletons, and about 29% rests with the top ten. Sequenced material: PBMCs, taken after 12 months of ibrutinib treatment. All receptors derive from a human donor with chronic lymphocytic leukemia. Each CDR3 is given with its conserved first and last residue. A D gene is named only where the DNA matches it firmly. Clone size appears in some rows only: once, few, many, or a class for an expanded clone.

abundance	v_gene	j_gene	d_gene	CDR3nt	CDR3aa
NA	TRBV29-1	TRBJ1-1	NA	TGCAGCGTTGACGCAGGGGCAGGTACTGAAGCTTTCTTT	CSVDAGAGTEAFF
NA	TRBV6-1	TRBJ1-1	NA	TGTGCCAGCAGTGAGCCACAGGCTCCACTCCGAAACACTGAAGCTTTCTTT	CASSEPQAPLRNTEAFF
NA	TRBV19	TRBJ1-1	NA	TGTGCCAGTAGTCCCCTGAGCGCGGCGGGCACTGAAGCTTTCTTT	CASSPLSAAGTEAFF
NA	TRBV7-8	TRBJ1-5	NA	TGTGCCAGCAGCCCAACCTCGGGCAGGGGCCCCTCCCAGCATTTT	CASSPTSGRGPSQHF
NA	TRBV7-2	TRBJ2-6	NA	TGTGCCAGCAGCTCAAACGGACAACGGGCCAACGTCCTGACTTTC	CASSSNGQRANVLTF
many	TRBV7-6	TRBJ2-7	NA	TGTGCCAGCAGCTTAGGGGCACAGGGCTACGAGCAGTACTTC	CASSLGAQGYEQYF
NA	TRBV28	TRBJ1-2	NA	TGTGCCAGCTCCAGTGGACAGAGGGATGGCTACACCTTC	CASSSGQRDGYTF
NA	TRBV12-5	TRBJ2-7	TRBD2	TGTGCTAGTGGTTTGGACCGCGTAGGACTAGCGGGGACCTCCTACGAGCAGTACTTC	CASGLDRVGLAGTSYEQYF
NA	TRBV7-9	TRBJ1-4	TRBD1	TGTGCCAGCAGCCTCGGACAGGGCGAGGGAAAACTGTTTTTT	CASSLGQGEGKLFF
NA	TRBV30	TRBJ1-5	NA	TGTGCCTGGAGTTACCGAACGGGAACGGGGCAGCCCCAGCATTTT	CAWSYRTGTGQPQHF